The 6 T cell receptor beta chains below were found in one sample sequenced in a study of T cells in Graves' hyperthyroidism and ophthalmopathy. RNA transcripts provided the source from which TCR beta CDR3 regions were amplified. In the first-round RT-PCR of the TCR CDR3, the HTBI primer set was used. TCRdb reprocessed the multiplex PCR reads with MiXCR, giving one entry per CDR3 protein. The sample records around 290,000 distinct CDR3 sequences, about a sixth being singletons. Input material: blood. These receptors were collected from a woman aged 60-75 years with Graves' ophthalmopathy.

Only a few counts were recorded for this clonotype. The chain joins TRBV7-2 to TRBJ1-6, with 7 bases fitting TRBD1. The germline gives CDR1 SGHTA, CDR2 FQGNSA. The length of the CDR3 is 16 residues. V was clipped by 4 bases and J by 9 bases; unmatched bases: 12. CDR3: CASSSRQGTLGSPLHF. In DNA form, the CDR3 reads TGTGCCAGCAGCTCCCGACAGGGTACGCTAGGTTCACCCCTCCACTTT.

This clonotype was counted ten times or more. V usage is TRBV5-1 and J usage is TRBJ1-1; a possible D gene is TRBD1 (5 bases). Trimming removed 6 bases from V and 4 bases from J, with 16 bases in between. The CDR3 sequence is 14 residues long. Germline V gene data show CDR1 as SGHRS and CDR2 as YFSETQ. CDR3 loop: CASNTGGDGTEAFF. The DNA for the CDR3 is TGCGCCAGCAACACAGGCGGGGACGGCACTGAAGCTTTCTTT.

This chain uses TRBV6-5 with TRBJ2-2; D is uncertain. Germline V gene data show CDR1 as MNHEY and CDR2 as SVGAGI. The CDR3 runs 14 residues. Trimming removed 2 bases from V and 7 bases from J, with 11 bases in between. As DNA, the CDR3 is TGTGCCAGCAGTTACGGGTCGGGTGACGGGGAGCTGTTTTTT. Amino acids: CASSYGSGDGELFF.

The V gene is TRBV6-1, the J gene TRBJ2-1; TRBD2 matches 7 bases. Germline CDR1 is MNHNS and CDR2 is SASEGT. The CDR3 contains 15 residues. The V segment lost 5 bases and the J segment 0 bases; nucleotides outside the gene matches: 4. The CDR3, as DNA: TGTGCCAGCAGTCGCGGGGGTGGCTCCTACAATGAGCAGTTCTTC. It codes for CASSRGGGSYNEQFF.

The rearrangement uses TRBV18 and TRBJ1-5; D is perhaps TRBD1 (5 bases). The germline V and J ends were trimmed by 8 bases and 6 bases, with 14 bases remaining between them. The CDR3 consists of 13 residues. CDR1 is KGHSH and CDR2 is LQKENI in the germline V gene. The CDR3 is CASSPRVFQPQHF. CDR3 bases: TGTGCCAGCAGTCCCAGGGTTTTTCAGCCCCAGCATTTT.

This clonotype has a count of ten or more. This chain links TRBV20-1 with TRBJ2-7; D unresolved. V was cut by 3 bases and J by 3 bases, with 15 bases left in between. Germline CDR1 is DFQATT and CDR2 is SNEGSKA (reference sequence). CDR3 length: 14 residues. CDR3 coding DNA: TGCAGTGCTAGCGGTAGCACCTCCCACTACGAGCAGTACTTC. Encoded protein: CSASGSTSHYEQYF.